These 16 T cell receptor beta chains were all obtained from the same sample, sequenced in a study of blood T cell repertoires in COVID-19. Repertoires were generated with immunoSEQ multiplex PCR, while TCRdb's copy carries only in-frame clones and drops some. The table lists some 270,000 clones, about 90% of them singletons. The sample taken for sequencing was PBMCs or T cells enriched from blood (not recorded which). Source of these receptors: a woman in her thirties or forties who had been exposed to COVID-19.

The chain links TRBV9 to TRBJ1-1, with 8 bases lining up with TRBD1. This CDR3 is built from 17 residues. Germline V CDR1 and CDR2: SGDLS, YYNGEE. Losses at the gene ends were 3 bases for V and 1 base for J; bases not matched to a gene: 11. CDR3 nucleotide sequence: TGTGCCAGCAGCGGTTATTACGCAGGGGGCGCGAACACTGAAGCTTTCTTT. Amino acids: CASSGYYAGGANTEAFF.

The table lists this clone with a few counts. The V call is TRBV3-1 (or the pseudogene TRBV3-2), the J call TRBJ1-1; 7 bases are shared with TRBD1. The CDR3 contains 15 residues. The germline V gene has CDR1 LGHDT and CDR2 YNNKEL (reference sequence). V lost 4 bases and J lost 1; bases outside the gene matches: 6. The CDR3 coding sequence is TGTGCCAGCAGCCGGACAGGAAGGGCGAACACTGAAGCTTTCTTT. It codes for CASSRTGRANTEAFF.

V and J are TRBV7-6 and TRBJ1-5, with 9 bases fitting TRBD1. The V segment lost 1 base and the J segment 7 bases; nucleotides outside the gene matches: 5. Germline lookup yields CDR1 SGHVS and CDR2 FNYEAQ. There are 15 residues in the CDR3. The CDR3 DNA sequence: TGTGCCAGCAGCTTAGAAGGGACAGGGAACCAGCCCCAGCATTTT. This sequence encodes CASSLEGTGNQPQHF.

The CDR3 DNA sequence: TGTGCCAGCAGCTTACAGGGGGCGAGCGCTGAAGCTTTCTTT. Its protein product is CASSLQGASAEAFF. This chain connects TRBV7-9 to TRBJ1-1; 8 bases agree with TRBD1. Germline loops: CDR1 SEHNR, CDR2 FQNEAQ (reference sequence). This CDR3 spans 14 amino acids. J was trimmed by 6 bases and V by 2 bases; bases with no gene match: 5.

V usage is TRBV12-5 and J usage is TRBJ1-5; D is unresolved. Germline V lookup: CDR1 LGHNT, CDR2 FRNRAP. V gave up 1 base and J gave up 8 bases, with 12 bases separating them. The CDR3 extends over 14 amino acids. DNA of the CDR3: TGTGCTAGTGGTTTGGGGTCACGGGAAAAGCCCCAGCATTTT. This translates into CASGLGSREKPQHF.

This clone was observed once. This chain links TRBV27 with TRBJ2-1; tentatively, D is TRBD1 (6 bases). V was trimmed by 7 bases and J by 2 bases, leaving 15 bases between them. The germline V gene has CDR1 MNHEY and CDR2 SMNVEV (reference sequence). This CDR3 is built from 15 residues. The CDR3 loop is CASTPVGAPYNEQFF. The CDR3 bases are TGTGCCAGCACCCCGGTGGGGGCACCCTACAATGAGCAGTTCTTC.

Here the CDR3 DNA reads TGTGCCAGCAGTACAGGGTATGGCTACACCTTC. It specifies CASSTGYGYTF. This chain links TRBV28 with TRBJ1-2; tentatively, D is TRBD1 (6 bases). Per germline, CDR1 MDHEN and CDR2 SYDVKM. This CDR3 is 11 amino acids long. Trimming pared 5 bases from V and 5 bases from J, leaving 6 bases between.

The V call is TRBV14, the J call TRBJ2-1, with TRBD2 identical over 8 bases. Trimming took 4 bases from V and 7 from J; bases not matched to a gene: 12. This CDR3 contains 16 residues. Germline V gene lookup returns CDR1 SGHDN and CDR2 FVKESK. The CDR3 DNA reads as TGTGCCAGCAGCCTCTTAGTCCTAGCGGGTAGGAATGAGCAGTTCTTC. This gives the protein CASSLLVLAGRNEQFF.

The chain is built from TRBV10-1 and TRBJ1-1, with 12 bases that match TRBD1. CDR1 is WNHNN and CDR2 is SYGVQD in the germline V gene (reference sequence). The V gene end was trimmed by 1 base and the J gene end by 9 bases; junction bases not matched to a gene: 6. This CDR3 has 15 amino acids. The CDR3 sequence: CASSELGTGGSKAFF. CDR3 sequence (DNA): TGCGCCAGCAGTGAGTTGGGGACAGGGGGCAGCAAAGCTTTCTTT.

In its sample, this clone was seen a few times. The chain carries TRBV13 and TRBJ1-2; 10 bases are a match to TRBD1. CDR1 and CDR2 (germline): PRHDT, FYEKMQ (reference sequence). V gave up 4 bases and J gave up 8 bases; unmatched junction bases: 10. The CDR3 has 15 amino acids. The CDR3 coding sequence is TGTGCCAGCAGCTCAAACCGACAGGGGGCTCGAGGCTACACCTTC. This codes for CASSSNRQGARGYTF.

The sample holds one count of this clone. The genes are TRBV4-3 and TRBJ1-2; TRBD1 aligns across 10 bases. V lost 1 base and J lost 6; bases outside the gene matches: 8. The germline V gene has CDR1 LGHNA and CDR2 YSLEER. The CDR3 is made up of 16 amino acids. CDR3 in DNA: TGCGCCAGCAGCCAAGGTTTGGGACAGGGGACGGATGGCTACACCTTC. Protein sequence: CASSQGLGQGTDGYTF.

J is TRBJ2-1 and V is TRBV7-9; 8 nucleotides line up with TRBD1. The CDR3 is 16 amino acids. Germline lookup yields CDR1 SEHNR and CDR2 FQNEAQ (reference sequence). The trim removed 3 bases at V and 0 bases at J, leaving 4 bases unmatched. Written as DNA, the CDR3 is TGTGCCAGCAGCTTTCCTACAGGGGGCTCCTACAATGAGCAGTTCTTC. It specifies CASSFPTGGSYNEQFF.

In the case of this clone: One end of the junction does not line up with germline, which may come from a read error. The rearrangement joins TRBV30 to TRBJ2-3; 8 nucleotides match TRBD2. This CDR3 comprises 11 residues. Germline V gives CDR1 GTSNPN, CDR2 SVGIG (reference sequence). The CDR3 coding sequence is TGTGCCTGGAGGTATAGCGGGGACCAGACTTTT. As protein: CAWRYSGDQTF.

The chain couples TRBV12-5 to TRBJ1-5; 9 bases map to TRBD1. Trimming took 1 base from V and 3 from J; bases not matched to a gene: 1. CDR1 and CDR2 (germline): LGHNT, FRNRAP. The CDR3 runs to 15 residues. DNA of the CDR3: TGTGCTAGTGGTTTGGGGACAGGGGTCAATCAGCCCCAGCATTTT. Its protein is CASGLGTGVNQPQHF.

The chain is built from TRBV4-3 and TRBJ2-3; 12 bases align to TRBD2. Trimming cost V 0 bases and J 7 bases; bases outside gene matches: 14. There are 19 residues in the CDR3. Germline values: CDR1 LGHNA, CDR2 YSLEER. The CDR3 nucleotides read TGCGCCAGCAGCCAAGATCGGTCCCTAGCGGGAGGGCTGAGGTATACGCAGTATTTT. Its protein is CASSQDRSLAGGLRYTQYF.

J is TRBJ1-4 and V is TRBV7-2; 11 positions match TRBD1. V shed 4 bases and J 6 bases; nucleotides not matched to a gene: 4. Germline V gene data show CDR1 as SGHTA and CDR2 as FQGNSA. The CDR3 extends over 15 amino acids. CDR3 coding DNA: TGTGCCAGCAGCTGGGGACAGGGGGGGGATGAAAAACTGTTTTTT. Amino acid sequence: CASSWGQGGDEKLFF.